The 27 T cell receptor beta chains below were found in one sample sequenced in a study of Graves' ophthalmopathy and Graves' hyperthyroidism. The study amplified TCR beta CDR3 regions using RNA transcripts. The first-round RT-PCR employed HTBI primers together with the Qiagen OneStep RT-PCR kit. A multiplex PCR was then performed as the second round. TCRdb reprocessed the multiplex PCR reads via MiXCR and lists one record per CDR3 protein. The sample has 300,000 to 400,000 distinct CDR3 sequences, roughly 17% seen once. Sequenced input: peripheral blood. These receptors originate from an adult man with Graves' ophthalmopathy.

This clonotype was counted ten times or more. The chain joins TRBV5-6 to TRBJ1-5; D is uncertain. Trimming removed 5 bases at V and 4 bases at J, with 16 bases between. The germline V gene encodes CDR1 SGHDT and CDR2 YYEEEE. The CDR3 has 15 amino acids. The CDR3 region is CASSLDRAQNQPQHF. CDR3 DNA: TGTGCCAGCAGTCTCGACCGGGCACAAAATCAGCCCCAGCATTTT.

This clonotype has only one observation. The chain has TRBV20-1 and TRBJ2-7, with 16 bases matching TRBD2. The CDR3 contains 13 residues. The germline V gene encodes CDR1 DFQATT and CDR2 SNEGSKA (reference sequence). The CDR3 loop is CSGTSGRAYEQYF. The CDR3, as DNA: TGCAGCGGGACTAGCGGGAGGGCCTACGAGCAGTACTTC.

The rearrangement links TRBV7-6 to TRBJ2-5, with D uncertain. The CDR3 totals 13 residues. Looked up from germline, CDR1 is SGHVS and CDR2 is FNYEAQ. The V and J ends lost 7 bases and 5 bases respectively, with 14 bases between them. CDR3 coding DNA: TGTGCCAGCACCCGTCTTCAAGGGGAGACCCAGTACTTC. It specifies CASTRLQGETQYF.

The chain recombines TRBV7-2 with TRBJ2-1; D remains ambiguous. This CDR3 comprises 11 residues. V was shortened by 0 bases and J by 10 bases, with 4 bases between the two germline ends. Germline V CDR1 and CDR2: SGHTA, FQGNSA. The CDR3 sequence is CASSLAWEQFF. Here the CDR3 DNA reads TGTGCCAGCAGCTTAGCATGGGAGCAGTTCTTC.

This clonotype came up many times. The chain is built from TRBV6-1 and TRBJ2-7; 7 bases align to TRBD1. The junction had 7 bases not matched to a gene; V was cut back by 6 bases and J by 11 bases. There are 11 residues in the CDR3. The germline CDR1 and CDR2 sequences are MNHNS and SASEGT. This CDR3 reads CASRNDREKYF. The CDR3 nucleotides read TGTGCCAGCAGGAACGACAGGGAGAAGTACTTC.

This clonotype was seen ten or more times. V and J are TRBV5-4 and TRBJ2-2; 8 nucleotides match TRBD1. Germline values: CDR1 SGHNT, CDR2 YYREEE (reference sequence). The CDR3 is 16 residues long. Germline trimming cut 4 bases from V and 3 bases from J; bases unmatched to any gene: 8. As DNA, the CDR3 is TGTGCCAGCAGCCTATACCAGGGGGCGGACACCGGGGAGCTGTTTTTT. This sequence encodes CASSLYQGADTGELFF.

Many counts were recorded for this clonotype. V and J are TRBV12-3 or TRBV12-4 and TRBJ1-2, with D uncertain. With 1 base removed from V and 8 bases from J, the gap between germline ends came to 14 bases. This CDR3 has 14 residues. CDR3 region: CASSLGHASRGYTF. The CDR3, as DNA: TGTGCCAGCAGTTTAGGACACGCGTCGAGGGGCTACACCTTC.

In this sample, this clonotype turned up many times. V is TRBV29-1 and J is TRBJ1-2, with D unresolved. From germline, CDR1 is SQVTM and CDR2 ANQGSEA. Trimming left V 5 bases short and J 4 bases short, with 11 bases between. This CDR3 has 12 amino acids. CDR3 loop: CSVNEDLYGYTF. The CDR3 coding sequence is TGCAGCGTTAACGAAGACCTCTATGGCTACACCTTC.

The chain is built from TRBV12-3 or TRBV12-4 and TRBJ2-7, with TRBD2 identical over 8 bases. There are 16 residues in the CDR3. The trim removed 3 bases at V and 3 bases at J, leaving 10 bases unmatched. CDR3 region: CASSFGSGMTGYEQYF. CDR3 sequence (DNA): TGTGCCAGCAGTTTCGGTAGCGGGATGACAGGCTACGAGCAGTACTTC.

This clonotype was recorded at least ten times. The CDR3: CASSRGGAGAFHEQYF. DNA of the CDR3: TGCGCCAGCAGCCGCGGGGGAGCAGGTGCCTTCCACGAGCAGTACTTC. The chain combines TRBV4-1 with TRBJ2-7; 7 nucleotides align to TRBD2. This CDR3 contains 16 residues. CDR1 and CDR2 (germline): MGHRA, YSYEKL. The trim removed 4 bases at V and 5 bases at J, leaving 14 bases unmatched.

This clonotype has at least ten counts. The chain joins TRBV5-1 to TRBJ2-2, with a tentative D call TRBD2 (6 bases). This CDR3 region has 15 residues. Germline CDR1 SGHRS, CDR2 YFSETQ. The germline V and J ends were trimmed by 0 bases and 5 bases, with 11 bases remaining between them. CDR3 sequence (DNA): TGCGCCAGCAGCTTGGAAATAGCGGTGACCGGGGAGCTGTTTTTT. Translated, it gives CASSLEIAVTGELFF. Complete variable domain (other parts from reference TRBV5-1 and TRBJ2-2): KAGVTQTPRYLIKTRGQQVTLSCSPISGHRSVSWYQQTPGQGLQFLFEYFSETQRNKGNFPGRFSGRQFSNSRSEMNVSTLELGDSALYLCASSLEIAVTGELFFGEGSRLTVL.

At least ten counts were recorded for this clonotype. V gene TRBV7-8 combines with J gene TRBJ2-7, with D maybe TRBD2 (6 bases). CDR1 and CDR2 (germline): SGHVS, FQNEAQ. With 6 bases removed from V and 6 bases from J, the gap between germline ends came to 15 bases. The CDR3 is 13 residues long. The CDR3 DNA is TGTGCCAGCAGGGGGATTGGCGGGATCGAGCAGTACTTC. Its translation: CASRGIGGIEQYF.

This clonotype was seen at least ten times. This rearrangement joins TRBV25-1 to TRBJ1-1; 11 bases are shared with TRBD1. The CDR3 contains 16 residues. With 3 bases clipped from V and 4 bases from J, the junction kept 7 bases outside the gene matches. Germline CDR1 MGHDK, CDR2 SYGVNS. In DNA, the CDR3 is TGTGCCAGCAGTGATTCCCTTGGGACAGGGGGCACTGAAGCTTTCTTT. Amino acid sequence: CASSDSLGTGGTEAFF.

The chain has TRBV20-1 and TRBJ2-7; no definite D call. Between the trimmed V and J ends, which lost 1 base and 3 bases, there was a span of 10 bases. Germline V gives CDR1 DFQATT, CDR2 SNEGSKA (reference sequence). The CDR3 runs 13 residues. The CDR3 loop is CSARVGSLYEQYF. As DNA, the CDR3 is TGCAGTGCTAGAGTAGGGTCTCTCTACGAGCAGTACTTC.

This clonotype has a count of ten or more. The chain employs TRBV11-2 and TRBJ2-7, with no clear D. V was pared by 1 base and J by 2 bases, with 9 bases between. Germline V gene data show CDR1 as SGHAT and CDR2 as FQNNGV. The CDR3 is made up of 14 amino acids. CDR3 protein: CASSLGVVPYEQYF. CDR3 in DNA: TGTGCCAGCAGCTTAGGAGTAGTTCCCTACGAGCAGTACTTC.

In this sample, this clonotype turned up many times. The chain has TRBV20-1 and TRBJ2-7; D remains ambiguous. CDR1 is DFQATT and CDR2 is SNEGSKA in the germline V gene (reference sequence). The CDR3 is made up of 13 amino acids. Between the trimmed V and J ends, which lost 2 bases and 3 bases, there was a span of 11 bases. CDR3: CSARPPSFYEQYF. CDR3 DNA sequence: TGCAGTGCTAGACCCCCCTCTTTCTACGAGCAGTACTTC.

This clonotype was seen at least ten times. This sequence joins TRBV5-1 and TRBJ2-5, with D perhaps TRBD2 (6 bases). The germline V gene has CDR1 SGHRS and CDR2 YFSETQ. The CDR3 has 12 amino acids. V lost 5 bases and J lost 5, with 10 bases in between. The CDR3 protein is CASREGSETQYF. The CDR3 region has the DNA TGCGCCAGCAGGGAGGGATCCGAGACCCAGTACTTC.

The chain employs TRBV6-5 and TRBJ2-7; D possibly corresponds to TRBD1 (6 bases). Germline loops: CDR1 MNHEY, CDR2 SVGAGI. CDR3 size: 17 residues. V dropped 0 bases and J dropped 2 bases, with 17 bases sitting between them. The CDR3: CASSYSLKAGATYEQYF. CDR3 in DNA: TGTGCCAGCAGTTACTCGTTGAAGGCAGGGGCGACCTACGAGCAGTACTTC.

The chain uses TRBV11-2 and TRBJ2-7; TRBD2 matches at 12 bases. The germline CDR1 and CDR2 sequences are SGHAT and FQNNGV. The V gene end was trimmed by 3 bases and the J gene end by 5 bases; junction bases not matched to a gene: 8. The CDR3 consists of 16 residues. This CDR3 reads CASSFLTSGSQDEQYF. CDR3 nucleotides: TGTGCCAGCAGCTTTCTGACTAGCGGGAGCCAAGACGAGCAGTACTTC.

In its sample, this clonotype was seen many times. The V gene is TRBV7-2, the J gene TRBJ2-7, with 8 bases lining up with TRBD1. Germline-derived CDR1 and CDR2 are SGHTA and FQGNSA. The CDR3 runs to 14 residues. Trimming took 0 bases from V and 6 from J; bases not matched to a gene: 4. The CDR3 coding sequence is TGTGCCAGCAGCTTAGCCTTCCAGGGGGCCGAGCAGTACTTC. Its protein is CASSLAFQGAEQYF.

Comment on this clonotype: This may stem from a read error, because a much larger clone lies one nucleotide away. In this CDR3 the conserved last residue, phenylalanine or tryptophan, is missing, so a read error is likely. The chain couples TRBV19 to TRBJ2-2; 10 nucleotides agree with TRBD1. The J segment lost 7 bases and the V segment lost 3 bases, leaving 8 bases of the junction unmatched. The germline V gene encodes CDR1 LNHDA and CDR2 SQIVND (reference sequence). CDR3 size: 16 residues. CDR3 protein: CASSISTGGAGGELFS. The CDR3 DNA is TGTGCCAGTAGTATTTCGACAGGGGGCGCCGGCGGGGAGCTGTTTTCT.

This clonotype was found many times. This chain links TRBV12-3 or TRBV12-4 with TRBJ2-6; D is ambiguous. Trimming cost V 4 bases and J 4 bases, with 11 bases left between them. The CDR3 runs to 15 residues. In nucleotides, the CDR3 is TGTGCCAGCAGTTCCGGGCAAGTGGGGGCCAACGTCCTGACTTTC. Amino acid sequence: CASSSGQVGANVLTF.

At least ten counts were recorded for this clonotype. A junction end diverges from the germline sequence, so it may reflect a read error. The chain joins TRBV10-1 to TRBJ1-3; 7 bases align to TRBD1. The V gene's germline CDR1 is WNHNN and CDR2 SYGVQD (reference sequence). The CDR3 loop spans 15 amino acids. CDR3: CASSESVSGGNTMYF. CDR3 coding DNA: TGCGCCAGCAGTGAGTCGGTGTCAGGGGGAAACACCATGTATTTT.

The sample holds many counts of this clonotype. The chain recombines TRBV20-1 with TRBJ1-6, with a tentative D call TRBD1 (5 bases). V lost 1 base and J 14 bases, leaving 18 bases between the germline ends. The CDR3 consists of 14 residues. The germline gives CDR1 DFQATT, CDR2 SNEGSKA (reference sequence). The CDR3 DNA follows: TGCAGTGCTAGAGTAGTCGGGGGGATTACATCCCTCCACTTT. It yields the protein CSARVVGGITSLHF.

The table lists this clonotype with many counts. The chain couples TRBV30 to TRBJ2-7; the match to TRBD2 covers 14 bases. This CDR3 is 14 amino acids long. V shed 8 bases and J 3 bases; nucleotides not matched to a gene: 6. Germline-derived CDR1 and CDR2 are GTSNPN and SVGIG (reference sequence). CDR3 DNA: TGTGCCGGAACCGGGACTAGCGGGAGCTACGAGCAGTACTTC. This gives the protein CAGTGTSGSYEQYF. The variable domain in full, with the rest retrieved from reference TRBV30 and TRBJ2-7, is SQTIHQWPATLVQPVGSPLSLECTVEGTSNPNLYWYRQAAGRGLQLLFYSVGIGQISSEVPQNLSASRPQDRQFILSSKKLLLSDSGFYLCAGTGTSGSYEQYFGPGTRLTVT.

Comment on this clonotype: At one end the junction does not follow the germline gene, possibly because of a read error. This sequence joins TRBV3-1 and TRBJ2-7; D may be TRBD2 (6 bases). CDR1 LGHDT and CDR2 YNNKEL come from the germline V gene (reference sequence). The CDR3 spans 15 residues. The CDR3 loop reads CVSSQDGRASAEQYF. The CDR3, as DNA: TGTGTCAGCAGCCAAGATGGCAGGGCTAGCGCCGAGCAGTACTTC.

Regarding this clonotype: A much bigger clone sits one base away, suggesting this may be a read error. The CDR3 carries no conserved terminal phenylalanine or tryptophan, so it likely arises from a read error. V is TRBV20-1 and J is TRBJ1-1; D ambiguous. Germline CDR1 DFQATT, CDR2 SNEGSKA (reference sequence). Deletions cut 2 bases from V and 3 bases from J, with 10 bases between. The CDR3 extends over 13 amino acids. The CDR3 sequence is CSARQVLDTEAFL. CDR3 nucleotides: TGCAGTGCTAGACAGGTTTTGGACACTGAAGCTTTCCTT.